A selection of T cell receptor beta chains follows, all from one sample in a study of blood T cell repertoires in COVID-19. Here immunoSEQ multiplex PCR was the method, and the copy in TCRdb shows in-frame clones only, minus some. The sample includes 380,000 or so clones, 89% of them seen just once. The sample was peripheral blood. The receptors come from a man in his forties or fifties with acute or convalescent COVID-19. Each CDR3 is given with its conserved first and last residue. A D gene is named only where the DNA matches it firmly. Expanded clones are given a class, and other clones once, few, many or no size at all.

clone_size j_call d_call v_call cdr3_nt cdr3_aa
- TRBJ2-7 TRBD1 TRBV4-1 TGCGCCAGCAGCCAGGCCGGAGGACAGGGGGCCTACGAGCAGTACTTC CASSQAGGQGAYEQYF
once TRBJ1-4 - TRBV5-4 TGTGCCGTCAGACAGTCTAATGAAAAACTGTTTTTT CAVRQSNEKLFF
- TRBJ2-3 TRBD1 TRBV27 TGTGCCAGCAGTTCCCCGGGACAGGGTGCAGATACGCAGTATTTT CASSSPGQGADTQYF
- TRBJ2-1 TRBD1 TRBV27 TGTGCCAGCAGAACAGGGGCCTACAATGAGCAGTTCTTC CASRTGAYNEQFF
- TRBJ1-2 - TRBV6-5 TGTGCCAGCAGTTACGGGGGTACAGGGCTTGGCTACACCTTC CASSYGGTGLGYTF
once TRBJ2-7 - TRBV5-1 TGCGCCAGCAGCTTGAGGCCGGGGGAGCAGTACTTC CASSLRPGEQYF
- TRBJ1-2 - TRBV6-5 TGTGCCAGCAGGGCCACAGGCTCCTATGGCTACACCTTC CASRATGSYGYTF
- TRBJ1-5 - TRBV28 TGTGCCAGCGAGGGTAACGGCAATCAGCCCCAGCATTTT CASEGNGNQPQHF
- TRBJ1-1 - TRBV14 TGTGCCAGCAGCCAAGACAGGGGCTGGACTGAAGCTTTCTTT CASSQDRGWTEAFF
- TRBJ2-1 - TRBV4-2 TGTGCCAGCAGCCAAGGAGCTTACAATGAGCAGTTCTTC CASSQGAYNEQFF
- TRBJ1-2 TRBD1 TRBV6-5 TGTGCCAGCAGTTACGCAGGGGGCGACTATGGCTACACCTTC CASSYAGGDYGYTF
- TRBJ1-2 - TRBV2 TGTGCCAGCAGTGAAGGTTTAGAGGGAGTCTTCGGCTACACCTTC CASSEGLEGVFGYTF
- TRBJ2-3 TRBD2 TRBV7-9 TGTGCCAGCAGCTTAGCAGCTAGCGGGGGGCGGGGAGATACGCAGTATTTT CASSLAASGGRGDTQYF
- TRBJ1-5 TRBD1 TRBV6-5 TGTGCCAGCAGCGACAGGGGGAATCAGCCCCAGCATTTT CASSDRGNQPQHF
- TRBJ2-5 TRBD2 TRBV28 TGTGCCAGCAGTCCGGGACTAGCGATGGAGACCCAGTACTTC CASSPGLAMETQYF
- TRBJ2-1 TRBD1 TRBV5-6 TGTGCCAGCAGCTTGGCGGGACAGGGGTTTTATGAGCAGTTCTTC CASSLAGQGFYEQFF
- TRBJ2-6 - TRBV2 TGTGCCAGCAGTGGTTACCCTAACCGGGGCTCTGGGGCCAACGTCCTGACTTTC CASSGYPNRGSGANVLTF
- TRBJ2-3 - TRBV27 TGTGCCAGCAGTCCCCGTGGCGATACGCAGTATTTT CASSPRGDTQYF
- TRBJ1-2 TRBD1 TRBV19 TGTGCCAGTAGTTTGCAGGGGGGCTATGGCTACACCTTC CASSLQGGYGYTF
- TRBJ1-5 TRBD1 TRBV19 TGTGCCAGTAGCCGAACAGGGGACCCCCGTCAGCCCCAGCATTTT CASSRTGDPRQPQHF
- TRBJ1-6 TRBD1 TRBV15 TGTGCCACCAGCAGGGACAGGAGAAGCTCCTATAATTCACCCCTCCACTTT CATSRDRRSSYNSPLHF
once TRBJ2-7 TRBD1 TRBV5-1 TGCGCCAGCAGGGGACAGGGATCCTACGAGCAGTACTTC CASRGQGSYEQYF
- TRBJ2-7 TRBD2 TRBV14 TGTGCCAGCAATTCGGCGGGAGGCCTCGGCTACGAGCAGTACTTC CASNSAGGLGYEQYF
- TRBJ2-1 TRBD1 TRBV3-1/TRBV3-2 TGTGCCAGCAGCCAAGGGGACAGCTACAATGAGCAGTTCTTC CASSQGDSYNEQFF
- TRBJ2-2 - TRBV5-1 TGCGCCAGCAGCCCCGACAGCGGGGAGCTGTTTTTT CASSPDSGELFF
once TRBJ2-7 - TRBV19 TGTGCCAGTAGTATGAAGGGGGACGAGCAGTACTTC CASSMKGDEQYF
- TRBJ1-1 - TRBV14 TGTGCCAGCAGCCAAGTTTTCAGTCTGATGAACACTGAAGCTTTCTTT CASSQVFSLMNTEAFF
- TRBJ1-2 TRBD1 TRBV6-2/TRBV6-3 TGTGCCAGCAGTCCGGACAGGGAATATGGCTACACCTTC CASSPDREYGYTF
- TRBJ2-1 - TRBV21-1 TGTGCCATCACTAAACGTGACCGACAGGCCTATCTTGGCTACAATGAGCAGTTCTTC CAITKRDRQAYLGYNEQFF
- TRBJ2-3 TRBD2 TRBV5-1 TGCGCCAGCAGGTCCACTAGCGGGACGGAAGATACGCAGTATTTT CASRSTSGTEDTQYF
- TRBJ2-7 - TRBV25-1 TGTGCCAGCAGTGTGGCAGGATCCTACGAGCAGTACTTC CASSVAGSYEQYF
- TRBJ2-6 - TRBV27 TGTGCCAGCAGTTTGTGGCACAACTCTGGGGCCAACGTCCTGACTTTC CASSLWHNSGANVLTF
- TRBJ2-5 TRBD2 TRBV28 TGTGCCAGCAGTTTATCTGCGGGAGTAGGGGAGACCCAGTACTTC CASSLSAGVGETQYF
- TRBJ1-4 - TRBV5-1 TGCGCCAGCAGAGGGGGAGGGCTAGGAACTAATGAAAAACTGTTTTTT CASRGGGLGTNEKLFF
- TRBJ2-1 - TRBV7-6 TGTGCCAGCAGCTCTTCTAGGGGGGGCTCCTACAATGAGCAGTTCTTC CASSSSRGGSYNEQFF
- TRBJ1-1 TRBD1 TRBV6-5 TGTGCCAGCAACGTACAGGGGCTTAACACTGAAGCTTTCTTT CASNVQGLNTEAFF
- TRBJ1-2 - TRBV5-1 TGCGCCAGCAGCTTGCTCTCCAACCAGGGGAACTATGGCTACACCTTC CASSLLSNQGNYGYTF
- TRBJ1-6 - TRBV27 TGTGCCAGCAGTTTAGGGGCCTCCTCACCCCTCCACTTT CASSLGASSPLHF
- TRBJ1-5 - TRBV27 TGTGCCAGCAGGGAATTCGGGCGGGGTACTAGCAATCAGCCCCAGCATTTT CASREFGRGTSNQPQHF
- TRBJ2-2 TRBD1 TRBV4-2 TGTGCCAGCAGCCACGGTACAGGGGCCGGGGAGCTGTTTTTT CASSHGTGAGELFF
once TRBJ1-2 - TRBV2 TGTGCCAGCAGTGAGCGTGGAGTAATGGCCTATGGCTACACCTTC CASSERGVMAYGYTF
- TRBJ1-2 - TRBV19 TGTGCCACTTCTCAAGCTGACAGGTCGGGTGGCTACACCTTC CATSQADRSGGYTF
- TRBJ1-5 - TRBV11-2 TGTGCCAGCAGCCCCCGTGGAACGGGTCAGCCCCAGCATTTT CASSPRGTGQPQHF
- TRBJ2-2 - TRBV2 TGTGCCGTCCGAGGAGGCACCGGGGAGCTGTTTTTT CAVRGGTGELFF
- TRBJ1-6 TRBD1 TRBV5-6 TGTGCCAGCAGCTCGGACAGGGTTGGGCGTTCACCCCTCCACTTT CASSSDRVGRSPLHF
- TRBJ1-5 - TRBV7-2 TGTGCCAGCAGCTTAGTTTATAATAGCAATCAGCCCCAGCATTTT CASSLVYNSNQPQHF
- TRBJ2-7 - TRBV2 TGTGCCAGCAGTGAAATCCCTTTTCCCTCCTACGAGCAGTACTTC CASSEIPFPSYEQYF
- TRBJ2-2 - TRBV5-1 TGCGCCAGCAGCTTGGTGTTAGCGCAAATGACCGGGGAGCTGTTTTTT CASSLVLAQMTGELFF
- TRBJ1-5 TRBD1 TRBV2 TGTGCCAGCAGGACCGGGACAGGGTATGTGAGCAATCAGCCCCAGCATTTT CASRTGTGYVSNQPQHF
once TRBJ2-6 TRBD2 TRBV27 TGTGCCAGCAAAAACCGGGGGGATACGGGGTCTGGGGCCAACGTCCTGACTTTC CASKNRGDTGSGANVLTF
- TRBJ1-1 TRBD1 TRBV27 TGTGCCAGCAGTACAACAGGGGGCACTGAAGCTTTCTTT CASSTTGGTEAFF
- TRBJ2-7 TRBD2 TRBV7-2 TGTGCCAGCAGCCTGGGACTAGCCTCATTCTACGAGCAGTACTTC CASSLGLASFYEQYF
- TRBJ2-5 - TRBV3-1/TRBV3-2 TGTGCCAGCAGCCAACCCGCCGGAGAGACCCAGTACTTC CASSQPAGETQYF
- TRBJ1-2 TRBD1 TRBV7-2 TGTGCCAGCAGCTTACCCGGGACAGGACCGGGGGGCTACACCTTC CASSLPGTGPGGYTF
- TRBJ2-7 TRBD1 TRBV12-5 TGTGCTAGTGGCCCGGGACAGGGATCCTACGAGCAGTACTTC CASGPGQGSYEQYF
- TRBJ1-5 - TRBV7-2 TGTGCCAGCAGCTACTTTGGGGCAGAAAACCAGCCCCAGCATTTT CASSYFGAENQPQHF
- TRBJ2-2 TRBD2 TRBV5-4 TGTGCCAGCAGCTTGGTAGCGGGGAGCACCGGGGAGCTGTTTTTT CASSLVAGSTGELFF
few TRBJ1-5 - TRBV10-2 TGCGCCAGCGGGAGGACTGGGGGCAATCAGCCCCAGCATTTT CASGRTGGNQPQHF
- TRBJ1-1 - TRBV6-5 TGTGCCAGCAGGACGACAGGGAACACTGAAGCTTTCTTT CASRTTGNTEAFF
- TRBJ1-1 TRBD1 TRBV6-2/TRBV6-3 TGTGCCAGCAGTTACACCGGGACAGGGTCTGAAGCTTTCTTT CASSYTGTGSEAFF